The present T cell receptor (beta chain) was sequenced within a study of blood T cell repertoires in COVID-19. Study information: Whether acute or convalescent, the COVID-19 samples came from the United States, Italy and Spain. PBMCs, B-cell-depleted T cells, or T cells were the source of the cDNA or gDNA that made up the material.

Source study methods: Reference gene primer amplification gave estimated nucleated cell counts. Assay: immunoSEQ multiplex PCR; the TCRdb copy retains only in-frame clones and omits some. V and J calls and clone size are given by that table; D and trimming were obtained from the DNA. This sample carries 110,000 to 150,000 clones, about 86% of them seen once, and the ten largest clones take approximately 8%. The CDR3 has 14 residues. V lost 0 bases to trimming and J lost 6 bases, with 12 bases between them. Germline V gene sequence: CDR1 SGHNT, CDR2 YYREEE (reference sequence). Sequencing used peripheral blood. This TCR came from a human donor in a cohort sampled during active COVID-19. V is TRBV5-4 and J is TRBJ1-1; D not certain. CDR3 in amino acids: CASSLDEGIPEAFF. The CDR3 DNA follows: TGTGCCAGCAGCTTGGATGAGGGTATCCCTGAAGCTTTCTTT.